This TCR beta chain was sequenced for a study of T-cell memory formation after mild COVID-19. Study-wide findings and caveats: The pre-infection memory compartment contained some responding clones, suggesting cross-reactive memory joined. Later expanders leaned CD4+, whereas clones that contracted between day 15 and 85 were balanced CD4/CD8.

Trimming pared 4 bases from V and 7 bases from J, leaving 17 bases between. In germline, CDR1 is MNHEY, CDR2 SVGAGI. This CDR3 region has 14 residues. Worth noting for this clonotype: Its antigen is as yet unknown.

TCRdb re-derived calls from the 5' RACE reads in MiXCR, one entry per CDR3 protein. The data show 550,000 to 600,000 distinct CDR3 sequences, 15% to 20% seen once. The chain links TRBV6-5 to TRBJ2-7; either TRBD1 or TRBD2 may fit D (5 bases each). The sample comprised PBMCs or a T cell subset sorted from them (not recorded which). The sequence derives from an adult woman who had mild COVID-19 (a few samples of this study predate the infection). Cell type and time point are not known. The CDR3 DNA is TGTGCCAGCAGTTCCGGGACCAGTAGGAGAGAGCAGTACTTC. This codes for CASSSGTSRREQYF.